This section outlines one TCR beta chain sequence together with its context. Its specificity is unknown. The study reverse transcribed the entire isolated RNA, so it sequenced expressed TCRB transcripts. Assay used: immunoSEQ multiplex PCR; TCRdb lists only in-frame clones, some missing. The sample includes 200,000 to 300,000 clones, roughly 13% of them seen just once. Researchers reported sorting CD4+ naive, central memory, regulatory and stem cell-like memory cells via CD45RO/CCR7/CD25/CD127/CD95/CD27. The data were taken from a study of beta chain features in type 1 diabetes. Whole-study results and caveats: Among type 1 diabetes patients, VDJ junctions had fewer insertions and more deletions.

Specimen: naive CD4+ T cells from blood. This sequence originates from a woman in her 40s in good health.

CDR3 residues: CASSYDSIYGYTF. CDR3 coding DNA: TGTGCCAGCTCATATGACAGTATCTATGGCTACACCTTC. The genes are TRBV18 and TRBJ1-2, with D possibly being TRBD1 (5 bases). Trimming took 5 bases from V and 4 from J, leaving 11 bases between them. This CDR3 contains 13 residues. CDR1 is KGHSH, CDR2 LQKENI, per germline.